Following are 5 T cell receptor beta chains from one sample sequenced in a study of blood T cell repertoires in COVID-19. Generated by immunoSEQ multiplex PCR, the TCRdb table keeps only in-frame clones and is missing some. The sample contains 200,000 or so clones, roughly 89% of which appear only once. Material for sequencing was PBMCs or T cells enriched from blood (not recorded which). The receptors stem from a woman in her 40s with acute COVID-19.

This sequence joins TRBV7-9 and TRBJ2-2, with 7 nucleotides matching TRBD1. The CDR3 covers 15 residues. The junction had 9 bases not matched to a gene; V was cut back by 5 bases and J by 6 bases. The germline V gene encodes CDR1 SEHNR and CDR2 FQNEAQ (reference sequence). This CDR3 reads CASSPSSRGPGELFF. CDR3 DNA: TGTGCCAGCAGCCCTTCGTCGAGGGGGCCCGGGGAGCTGTTTTTT.

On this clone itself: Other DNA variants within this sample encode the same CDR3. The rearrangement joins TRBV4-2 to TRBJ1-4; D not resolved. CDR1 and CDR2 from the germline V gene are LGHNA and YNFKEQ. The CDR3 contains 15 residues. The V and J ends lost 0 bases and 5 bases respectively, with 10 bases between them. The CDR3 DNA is TGTGCCAGCAGCCAAGACGGAGGAGGGAATGAAAAACTGTTTTTT. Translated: CASSQDGGGNEKLFF.

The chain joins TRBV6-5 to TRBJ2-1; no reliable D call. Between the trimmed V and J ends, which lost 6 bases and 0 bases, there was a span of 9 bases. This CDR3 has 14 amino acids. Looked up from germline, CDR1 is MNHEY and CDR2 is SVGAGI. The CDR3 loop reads CASRTVSSYNEQFF. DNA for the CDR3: TGTGCCAGCAGAACAGTGAGCTCCTACAATGAGCAGTTCTTC.

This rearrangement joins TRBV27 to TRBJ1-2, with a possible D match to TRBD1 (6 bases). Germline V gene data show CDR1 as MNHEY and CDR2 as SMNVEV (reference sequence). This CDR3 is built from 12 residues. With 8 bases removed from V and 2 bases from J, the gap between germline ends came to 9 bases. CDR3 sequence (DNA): TGTGCCAGCGCAGGGGAGAACTATGGCTACACCTTC. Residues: CASAGENYGYTF.

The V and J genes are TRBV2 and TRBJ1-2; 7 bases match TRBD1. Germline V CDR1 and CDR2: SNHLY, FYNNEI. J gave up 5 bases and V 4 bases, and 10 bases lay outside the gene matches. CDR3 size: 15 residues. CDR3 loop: CASSGTGQPPYGYTF. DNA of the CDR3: TGTGCCAGCAGTGGGACGGGACAGCCTCCTTATGGCTACACCTTC.